The 21 T cell receptor beta chains below all came from one sample that was sequenced in a study of OX40 agonist ivuxolimab in advanced cancers. The assay was immunoSEQ multiplex PCR, and TCRdb's table has in-frame clones only and misses some. The sample shows about 9,100 clones, roughly 70% of them seen only once. The sample consisted of CD4+ or CD8+ T cells sorted from blood, taken in a trial of the OX40 agonist ivuxolimab. Receptor source: an adult with an advanced solid tumor such as melanoma, head and neck, liver or kidney cancer.

The genes are TRBV6-5 and TRBJ1-1; D call uncertain. V lost 8 bases and J lost 5, with 9 bases in between. Germline assignment: CDR1 MNHEY and CDR2 SVGAGI. The CDR3 length is 11 residues. Here the CDR3 reads CASGWLTEAFF. The CDR3 bases are TGTGCCAGCGGTTGGTTGACTGAAGCTTTCTTT.

The CDR3 nucleotides are TGTGCCAGCAGCTGGGGACACTCCTATGGCTACACCTTC. Translation gives CASSWGHSYGYTF. This chain links TRBV5-4 with TRBJ1-2, with a weak D call TRBD1 (6 bases). The CDR3 is 13 residues long. Per the germline V gene, CDR1 is SGHNT and CDR2 is YYREEE (reference sequence). The V end lost 3 bases, the J end lost 4 bases, and 10 bases lay between the germline ends.

The rearrangement joins TRBV9 to TRBJ2-1; perhaps TRBD2 as D (6 bases). CDR1 is SGDLS and CDR2 is YYNGEE in the germline V gene. The CDR3 covers 13 residues. Trimming shortened V by 0 bases and J by 8 bases, and 9 bases separated the two germline ends. CDR3 region: CASSVEGGYEQFF. CDR3 DNA: TGTGCCAGCAGCGTAGAGGGAGGCTATGAGCAGTTCTTC. Full variable domain (remainder filled in from reference TRBV9 and TRBJ2-1): DSGVTQTPKHLITATGQRVTLRCSPRSGDLSVYWYQQSLDQGLQFLIQYYNGEERAKGNILERFSAQQFPDLHSELNLSSLELGDSALYFCASSVEGGYEQFFGPGTRLTVL.

By share, this clone ranks as medium-sized. The CDR3 protein is CASSQGQGAPGNTEAFF. In DNA form, the CDR3 reads TGTGCCAGCAGCCAGGGACAGGGGGCGCCGGGAAACACTGAAGCTTTCTTT. The chain combines TRBV4-2 with TRBJ1-1; 12 bases are a match to TRBD1. This CDR3 has 17 amino acids. J lost 2 bases, V lost 3 bases, and 7 bases had no gene match. Germline V gives CDR1 LGHNA, CDR2 YNFKEQ.

The chain carries TRBV27 and TRBJ2-1, with a possible D match to TRBD2 (6 bases). Per the germline V gene, CDR1 is MNHEY and CDR2 is SMNVEV (reference sequence). The germline V and J ends were trimmed by 6 bases and 0 bases, with 15 bases remaining between them. There are 16 residues in the CDR3. The CDR3 sequence is CASSYIGGSSYNEQFF. For the CDR3, the DNA is TGTGCCAGCAGCTACATAGGAGGGAGCTCCTACAATGAGCAGTTCTTC.

In its sample, this clone was seen a few times. The genes are TRBV7-9 and TRBJ2-7; 9 bases align to TRBD2. CDR3 size: 17 residues. From germline, CDR1 is SEHNR and CDR2 FQNEAQ (reference sequence). V shed 1 base and J 1 base; nucleotides not matched to a gene: 8. CDR3 sequence (DNA): TGTGCCAGCAGCTTAGGGGGCAGGGGACTAGCATCCTACGAGCAGTACTTC. It codes for CASSLGGRGLASYEQYF.

In nucleotides, the CDR3 is TGTGCCAGCAGCCAAGACGGACTAGCGGGAGGTATCGAGCAGTACTTC. Its translation is CASSQDGLAGGIEQYF. The gene calls are TRBV4-2 and TRBJ2-7, with 14 bases that match TRBD2. Trimming removed 0 bases from V and 6 bases from J; junction bases left unmatched: 4. Germline CDR1 is LGHNA and CDR2 is YNFKEQ. The CDR3 has 16 amino acids.

The chain is built from TRBV13 and TRBJ1-5; 8 bases fit TRBD1. The V gene's germline CDR1 is PRHDT and CDR2 FYEKMQ (reference sequence). V shed 5 bases, J shed 7 bases, and the junction held 4 bases outside the gene matches. The CDR3 is 13 residues long. The CDR3 region is CASSHRGNQPQHF. In DNA, the CDR3 is TGTGCCAGCAGCCACAGGGGGAACCAGCCCCAGCATTTT.

The chain recombines TRBV5-8 with TRBJ2-1, with 10 bases matching TRBD1. This CDR3 has 15 residues. The ends lost 4 bases at V and 7 bases at J; junction bases unmatched: 8. Germline CDR1 reads SGHTS; CDR2 reads YDEGEE. This CDR3 reads CASSTGTGEGNEQFF. CDR3 bases: TGTGCCAGCAGCACAGGGACAGGGGAAGGGAATGAGCAGTTCTTC.

This chain connects TRBV6-5 to TRBJ1-6; TRBD1 matches 7 bases. Per germline, CDR1 MNHEY and CDR2 SVGAGI. The CDR3 runs to 14 residues. The V and J ends lost 6 bases and 13 bases, in that order; junction bases with no gene match: 12. As DNA, the CDR3 is TGTGCCAGCAGCGAAGGGGGCCATTTTCTGCCCCTCCACTTT. Translating gives CASSEGGHFLPLHF.

The chain carries TRBV16 and TRBJ1-3; D not certain. The CDR3 is 16 residues long. In germline, CDR1 is KGHSY, CDR2 FQNENV. V was clipped by 2 bases and J by 2 bases, with 13 bases between them. The DNA of the CDR3 is TGTGCCAGCAGCCAAGTGGGGATTAGAACTGGAAACACCATATATTTT. Translating it yields CASSQVGIRTGNTIYF.

This chain joins TRBV19 and TRBJ1-5; TRBD1 aligns across 7 bases. Germline CDR1 and CDR2: LNHDA and SQIVND (reference sequence). The J segment lost 0 bases and the V segment lost 1 base, leaving 9 bases of the junction unmatched. There are 18 residues in the CDR3. The CDR3 protein is CASSIAPIQGYSNQPQHF. In nucleotides, the CDR3 is TGTGCCAGTAGTATAGCCCCCATACAGGGGTATAGCAATCAGCCCCAGCATTTT.

The genes are TRBV30 and TRBJ2-3, with TRBD2 identical over 7 bases. The V gene's germline CDR1 is GTSNPN and CDR2 SVGIG (reference sequence). The CDR3 sequence is 15 residues long. V shed 4 bases, J shed 2 bases, and the junction held 9 bases outside the gene matches. CDR3 bases: TGTGCCTGGACCATCGGGGCGGGAGCCACAGATACGCAGTATTTT. It codes for CAWTIGAGATDTQYF.

This clone was picked up a small number of times. Written as DNA, the CDR3 is TGTGCCAGTAGAGATACAGGGGTAAGTCAGCCCCAGCATTTT. Protein: CASRDTGVSQPQHF. This sequence joins TRBV19 and TRBJ1-5, with 7 bases fitting TRBD1. Germline V gene data show CDR1 as LNHDA and CDR2 as SQIVND (reference sequence). CDR3 length: 14 residues. The ends lost 6 bases at V and 6 bases at J; junction bases unmatched: 8.

This clone appeared a few times. The V gene is TRBV5-6, the J gene TRBJ2-3; 10 bases agree with TRBD2. The CDR3 covers 17 residues. V dropped 3 bases and J dropped 7; count of bases not matched to a gene: 14. Germline assignment: CDR1 SGHDT and CDR2 YYEEEE. The CDR3 spells CASSSYLMKREGYTQYF. As DNA, the CDR3 is TGTGCCAGCAGCTCCTATTTAATGAAGCGGGAGGGCTATACGCAGTATTTT.

This clone has just a few counts. The chain combines TRBV13 with TRBJ1-1; D is perhaps TRBD1 (6 bases). The CDR3 spans 17 residues. V gave up 5 bases and J gave up 3 bases, with 22 bases separating them. Per germline, CDR1 PRHDT and CDR2 FYEKMQ (reference sequence). The CDR3 here is CASSRQEISSGHTEAFF. CDR3 coding DNA: TGTGCCAGCAGCCGACAGGAAATTTCGTCGGGGCACACTGAAGCTTTCTTT. Combining the CDR3 with reference TRBV13 and TRBJ1-1 gives the whole variable domain AAGVIQSPRHLIKEKRETATLKCYPIPRHDTVYWYQQGPGQDPQFLISFYEKMQSDKGSIPDRFSAQQFSDYHSELNMSSLELGDSALYFCASSRQEISSGHTEAFFGQGTRLTVV.

The genes are TRBV9 and TRBJ2-6; D uncertain. Germline assignment: CDR1 SGDLS and CDR2 YYNGEE. The CDR3 is 12 amino acids. CDR3 sequence reads: CVKQSRANVLTF. In DNA form, the CDR3 reads TGTGTCAAACAAAGTCGGGCCAACGTCCTGACTTTC.

This clone was picked up many times. The chain carries TRBV5-6 and TRBJ2-7; a weak D match, TRBD1 (6 bases). The CDR3 runs 14 residues. V lost 5 bases and J lost 1, with 13 bases in between. From germline, CDR1 is SGHDT and CDR2 YYEEEE. The CDR3 is CASRNLGGSYEQYF. Here the CDR3 DNA reads TGTGCCAGCAGAAACCTAGGGGGTTCCTACGAGCAGTACTTC.

The rearrangement joins TRBV6-5 to TRBJ2-1, with a tentative D call TRBD2 (6 bases). V lost 4 bases and J 7 bases, leaving 11 bases between the germline ends. This CDR3 spans 13 amino acids. In germline, CDR1 is MNHEY, CDR2 SVGAGI. The CDR3 reads CASSFSGRNEQFF. CDR3 nucleotide sequence: TGTGCCAGCAGTTTCTCAGGGAGGAATGAGCAGTTCTTC.

Here the CDR3 DNA reads TGTGCCACATCAGGGGAGCGTCTTGGAAGCTCCTACGAGCAGTACTTC. Its translation is CATSGERLGSSYEQYF. The chain has TRBV15 and TRBJ2-7; maybe TRBD1 (6 bases). The CDR3 has 16 residues. Germline CDR1 and CDR2: LNHNV and YYDKDF (reference sequence). Trimming cost V 9 bases and J 0 bases, with 21 bases left between them.

This rearrangement joins TRBV7-9 to TRBJ2-7; D might be TRBD1 or TRBD2, each matching 5 bases. The CDR3 length is 14 residues. V was pared by 5 bases and J by 6 bases, with 17 bases between. Germline V lookup: CDR1 SEHNR, CDR2 FQNEAQ (reference sequence). Here the CDR3 reads CASSHPGAAGEQYF. Here the CDR3 DNA reads TGTGCCAGCAGCCACCCCGGGGCAGCCGGCGAGCAGTACTTC. The full variable domain, completed using reference TRBV7-9 and TRBJ2-7, is DTGVSQNPRHKITKRGQNVTFRCDPISEHNRLYWYRQTLGQGPEFLTYFQNEAQLEKSRLLSDRFSAERPKGSFSTLEIQRTEQGDSAMYLCASSHPGAAGEQYFGPGTRLTVT.